This T cell receptor (beta chain) was retrieved from a study of blood T cell repertoires in COVID-19. Two negative PCRs, clearance, or symptom resolution had been documented for recovered Cohort 3 donors. The CDR3 spans 15 residues. Germline trimming cut 0 bases from V and 0 bases from J; bases unmatched to any gene: 1. CDR1 SGDLS and CDR2 YYNGEE come from the germline V gene. Assay used: immunoSEQ multiplex PCR; TCRdb lists only in-frame clones, some missing. The sample lists roughly 200,000 clones, 87% occurring once. The sample comprised PBMCs or T cells enriched from blood (not recorded which). The receptor was derived from a woman in her thirties who had recovered from COVID-19. This chain connects TRBV9 to TRBJ2-3; 7 bases are a match to TRBD2. In nucleotides, the CDR3 is TGTGCCAGCAGCGTAGTGGGGGGGAGCACAGATACGCAGTATTTT. Protein product: CASSVVGGSTDTQYF.